The source of this T cell receptor (beta chain) is a study of blood T cell repertoires in COVID-19. Background on the study: Spain, Italy and the United States supplied samples that represented acute and convalescent COVID-19. PBMCs, B-cell-depleted T cells, or T cells were the source of the cDNA or gDNA that made up the material.

In the original workflow: Nucleated cell number was recorded as an estimate derived from reference gene primer amplification. Sequenced by immunoSEQ multiplex PCR; TCRdb stores in-frame clones only, minus some. D and trimming come from the DNA, and the V and J calls and clone size come from that table. The sample holds some 300,000 clones, around 87% seen once. CDR1 is MDHEN and CDR2 is SYDVKM in the germline V gene. V was clipped by 3 bases and J by 1 base, with 3 bases between them. This CDR3 has 13 residues. J is TRBJ2-2 and V is TRBV28; D unresolved. This receptor was obtained from a man aged 70 or older with acute or convalescent COVID-19. The specimen was peripheral blood. CDR3 in DNA: TGTGCCAGCAGTTTCCAGAACACCGGGGAGCTGTTTTTT. This sequence encodes CASSFQNTGELFF. The full variable domain, rest sourced from reference TRBV28 and TRBJ2-2, is DVKVTQSSRYLVKRTGEKVFLECVQDMDHENMFWYRQDPGLGLRLIYFSYDVKMKEKGDIPEGYSVSREKKERFSLILESASTNQTSMYLCASSFQNTGELFFGEGSRLTVL.